This is a list of T cell receptor beta chains from one sample in a study of T-cell reconstitution after alpha-beta-depleted transplantation in children. TCRdb used MiXCR to reprocess the PCR reads, holding one entry per CDR3 protein. This sample carries about 690,000 distinct CDR3 sequences, about 15% of them seen once, and the ten largest clones take approximately 1.1%. The sequences come from PBMCs from the stem cell graft donor, collected from the stem cell graft. The source is a human donor who donated a stem cell graft to a child with acute myeloid leukemia. Both conserved end residues are part of each CDR3. A D gene is named only where the DNA matches it firmly. The size entry is marked missing in some rows and otherwise reads once, few, many or a size class.

cdr3_nt | cdr3_aa | v_call | d_call | clone_size | j_call
TGTGCCAGCAGGTACGCTCCAGGGAATGAGCAGTTCTTC | CASRYAPGNEQFF | TRBV6-2/TRBV6-3 | . | few | TRBJ2-1
TGTGCCAGCAGGGGGACTAGCGGATACAATGAGCAGTTCTTC | CASRGTSGYNEQFF | TRBV7-2 | TRBD2 | few | TRBJ2-1
TGCAGTGCTCCCGGACAGGGGATCACTGAAGCTTTCTTT | CSAPGQGITEAFF | TRBV20-1 | TRBD1 | many | TRBJ1-1
TGTGCCAGCAGGCACTCTAGCGGACAAGAGACCCAGTACTTC | CASRHSSGQETQYF | TRBV7-9 | TRBD2 | . | TRBJ2-5
TGTGCCAGCGAATCGAACCGACAAGAGACCCAGTACTTC | CASESNRQETQYF | TRBV6-2/TRBV6-3 | . | few | TRBJ2-5
TGTGCCAGCAGTTCGGGGGGTCCTAGCACAGATACGCAGTATTTT | CASSSGGPSTDTQYF | TRBV12-3/TRBV12-4 | TRBD2 | few | TRBJ2-3
TGTGCCAGCAGCTTAGTTGTTGCCAACACTGAAGCTTTCTTT | CASSLVVANTEAFF | TRBV7-9 | . | many | TRBJ1-1
TGTGCCAGCAGTTTAGAGGGGAATTCACCCCTCCACTTT | CASSLEGNSPLHF | TRBV12-3/TRBV12-4 | . | many | TRBJ1-6
TGCAGTGCTCTCACAGCCTCTGGAAACACCATATATTTT | CSALTASGNTIYF | TRBV20-1 | . | many | TRBJ1-3
TGCAGCGTTGTAGGGTCGGCGCCGTTACCGCCCTATGGCTACACCTTC | CSVVGSAPLPPYGYTF | TRBV29-1 | . | once | TRBJ1-2
TGTGCCAGCAGTTACCGCAAGAGGGATTTTGCTGGAAACACCATATATTTT | CASSYRKRDFAGNTIYF | TRBV6-5 | . | . | TRBJ1-3
TGTGCCAGCAGTTTTGCGGAGGATGAGCAGTTCTTC | CASSFAEDEQFF | TRBV12-3/TRBV12-4 | . | many | TRBJ2-1
TGTGCCAGCAGCAGCAGGGGGACCCAAGAGACCCAGTACTTC | CASSSRGTQETQYF | TRBV7-7 | TRBD1 | . | TRBJ2-5
TGCAGTGCTCCGGACAGGGCGAACACTGAAGCTTTCTTT | CSAPDRANTEAFF | TRBV20-1 | TRBD1 | many | TRBJ1-1
TGCGCCAGCAGCCAAGAATCGGGGGGCCGGATAGAGACCCAGTACTTC | CASSQESGGRIETQYF | TRBV4-3 | . | . | TRBJ2-5
TGTGCCAGCAGTTTAGGAACTGGCCAGAGCAATCAGCCCCAGCATTTT | CASSLGTGQSNQPQHF | TRBV12-3/TRBV12-4 | . | few | TRBJ1-5
TGTGCCAGCAGCCCCCCGGGACAGGGTACTGGGGCTTTCTTT | CASSPPGQGTGAFF | TRBV7-9 | TRBD1 | . | TRBJ1-1
TGTGCCAGCAGCTCCAGAGTCGAGGGACCGTACGGGGAGCTGTTTTTT | CASSSRVEGPYGELFF | TRBV12-3/TRBV12-4 | . | many | TRBJ2-2
TGTGCCAGCAGCTTAGTCCCCAATGAGCAGTTCTTC | CASSLVPNEQFF | TRBV7-2 | . | many | TRBJ2-1
TGTGCCAGCAGCTTAAGGGGGGTTGAGCAGTACTTC | CASSLRGVEQYF | TRBV7-2 | . | . | TRBJ2-7
TGCGCCAGCAGCCAAGATCTAGCGGGGGGCGCTGAGCAGTTCTTC | CASSQDLAGGAEQFF | TRBV4-1 | TRBD2 | few | TRBJ2-1
TGTGCCAGCAGCTCAAAGGGGGACTTATCCTACGAGCAGTACTTC | CASSSKGDLSYEQYF | TRBV13 | . | many | TRBJ2-7
TGTGCCAGCAGCCACAGTCCCGGGACAGGGCTGGGCTACACCTTC | CASSHSPGTGLGYTF | TRBV5-5 | TRBD1 | many | TRBJ1-2
TGTGCCACCAGTGACACAGGCCCGGACACTGAAGCTTTCTTT | CATSDTGPDTEAFF | TRBV24-1 | . | few | TRBJ1-1
TGCAGTGCTCTATCCCGGGCCTCTGGAAACACCATATATTTT | CSALSRASGNTIYF | TRBV20-1 | . | many | TRBJ1-3
TGTGCCAGCAACCCGTTCCGGAAGGGCACTGAAGCTTTCTTT | CASNPFRKGTEAFF | TRBV6-2/TRBV6-3 | . | . | TRBJ1-1
TGCAGTACCACCATACAGGGGGCCCAAGAGACCCAGTACTTC | CSTTIQGAQETQYF | TRBV20-1 | TRBD1 | many | TRBJ2-5
TGTGCCAGCAGTTTAAGTCCCCACGCCGGGGAGCTGTTTTTT | CASSLSPHAGELFF | TRBV12-3/TRBV12-4 | . | . | TRBJ2-2
TGTGCCAGCAGCTCAACCCTCGAGCCGGGACAGGGGAACTATGGCTACACCTTC | CASSSTLEPGQGNYGYTF | TRBV11-2 | TRBD1 | . | TRBJ1-2
TGCAGTGCTAGAGATTTCGTCGGGGGCCCGGGGGAGACCCAGTACTTC | CSARDFVGGPGETQYF | TRBV20-1 | . | few | TRBJ2-5
TGTGCCACCAGTGAACCCAAAAACCGGGGGCAGTTCTTC | CATSEPKNRGQFF | TRBV24-1 | . | . | TRBJ2-1
TGTGCCAGCAGCACATCAAACCCAGGGGAAGCAACTAATGAAAACCTGTTTTTT | CASSTSNPGEATNENLFF | TRBV11-1 | . | . | TRBJ1-4
TGCAGCGTTGGTATAGGGTACTTCACTGAAGCTTTCTTT | CSVGIGYFTEAFF | TRBV29-1 | . | many | TRBJ1-1
TGTGCCAGCAGCTCCCTGGGGGGCGGGGGGACCTACAATGAGCAGTTCTTC | CASSSLGGGGTYNEQFF | TRBV7-3 | TRBD2 | few | TRBJ2-1
TGTGCCAGCAGCCCCGGGGGGTCCGGAGCTTTCTTT | CASSPGGSGAFF | TRBV7-1 | . | . | TRBJ1-1
TGCAGTGCCCGTACAGGGGAAGTTGCGGCCAAAAACATTCAGTACTTC | CSARTGEVAAKNIQYF | TRBV20-1 | TRBD1 | many | TRBJ2-4
TGTGCCAGCAGTTACAGTCGGAACACCTACGAGCAGTACTTC | CASSYSRNTYEQYF | TRBV6-5 | . | many | TRBJ2-7
TGTGCCAGCAGCTTAGCGGTAGCTTCTCAGCCCCAGCATTTT | CASSLAVASQPQHF | TRBV7-2 | . | few | TRBJ1-5
TGTGCCAGCAGCTCGACTAGAGATCAAGAGACCCAGTACTTC | CASSSTRDQETQYF | TRBV7-2 | . | many | TRBJ2-5